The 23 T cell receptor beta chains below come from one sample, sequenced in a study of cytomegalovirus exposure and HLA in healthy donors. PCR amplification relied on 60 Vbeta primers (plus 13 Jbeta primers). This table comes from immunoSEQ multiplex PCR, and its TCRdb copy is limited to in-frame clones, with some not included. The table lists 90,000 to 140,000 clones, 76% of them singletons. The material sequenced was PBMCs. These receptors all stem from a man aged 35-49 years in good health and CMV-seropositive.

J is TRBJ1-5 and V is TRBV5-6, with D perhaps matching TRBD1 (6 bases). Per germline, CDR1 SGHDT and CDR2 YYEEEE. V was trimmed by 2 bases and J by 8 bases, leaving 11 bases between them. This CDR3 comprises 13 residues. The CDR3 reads CASSFQGREPQHF. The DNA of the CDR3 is TGTGCCAGCAGCTTCCAGGGGAGGGAGCCCCAGCATTTT.

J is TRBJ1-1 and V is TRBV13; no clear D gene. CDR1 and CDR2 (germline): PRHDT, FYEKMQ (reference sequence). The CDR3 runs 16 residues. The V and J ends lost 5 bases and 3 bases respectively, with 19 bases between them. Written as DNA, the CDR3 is TGTGCCAGCAGCCACCCCCGGAGAGGGCCTTACACTGAAGCTTTCTTT. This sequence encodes CASSHPRRGPYTEAFF.

The CDR3 here is CASSPLTSQRRYF. DNA of the CDR3: TGTGCCAGCAGCCCCCTGACATCTCAAAGGCGGTATTTT. This rearrangement joins TRBV9 to TRBJ2-3; no clear D. This CDR3 is 13 amino acids long. In germline, CDR1 is SGDLS, CDR2 YYNGEE. Trimming removed 4 bases from V and 14 bases from J, with 20 bases in between.

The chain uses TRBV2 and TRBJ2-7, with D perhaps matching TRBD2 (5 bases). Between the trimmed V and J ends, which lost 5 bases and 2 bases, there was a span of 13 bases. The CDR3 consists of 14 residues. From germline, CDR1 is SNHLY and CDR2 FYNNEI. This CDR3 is CASSRKEAAYEQYF. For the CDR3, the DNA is TGTGCCAGCAGTAGGAAGGAGGCGGCCTACGAGCAGTACTTC. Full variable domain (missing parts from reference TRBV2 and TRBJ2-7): EPEVTQTPSHQVTQMGQEVILRCVPISNHLYFYWYRQILGQKVEFLVSFYNNEISEKSEIFDDQFSVERPDGSNFTLKIRSTKLEDSAMYFCASSRKEAAYEQYFGPGTRLTVT.

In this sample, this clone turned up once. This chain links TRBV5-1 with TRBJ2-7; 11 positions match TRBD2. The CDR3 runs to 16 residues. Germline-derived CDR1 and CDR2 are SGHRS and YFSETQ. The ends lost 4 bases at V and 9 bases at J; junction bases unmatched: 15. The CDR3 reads CASSTGTSGVFVRQYF. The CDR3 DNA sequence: TGCGCCAGCAGCACCGGGACTAGCGGAGTTTTTGTGCGGCAGTACTTC.

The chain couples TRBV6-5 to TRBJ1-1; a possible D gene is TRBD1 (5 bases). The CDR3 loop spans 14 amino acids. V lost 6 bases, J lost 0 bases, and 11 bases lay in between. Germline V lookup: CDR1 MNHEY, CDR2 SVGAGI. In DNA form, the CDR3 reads TGTGCCAGCAGCAAACAGGCGCTGAACACTGAAGCTTTCTTT. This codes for CASSKQALNTEAFF.

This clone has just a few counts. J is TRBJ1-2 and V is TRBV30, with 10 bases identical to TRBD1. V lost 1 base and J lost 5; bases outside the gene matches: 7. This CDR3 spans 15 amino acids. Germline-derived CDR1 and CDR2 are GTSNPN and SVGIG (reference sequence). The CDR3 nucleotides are TGTGCCTGGAGTGGAGGGACAGGGGAAACGTATGGCTACACCTTC. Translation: CAWSGGTGETYGYTF.

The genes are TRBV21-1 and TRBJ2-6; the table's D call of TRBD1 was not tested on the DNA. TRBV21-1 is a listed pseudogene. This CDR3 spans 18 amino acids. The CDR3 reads CASSKLSVGRHGANVLTF. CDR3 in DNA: TGTGCCAGCAGCAAACTCTCGGTTGGCAGGCATGGGGCCAACGTCCTGACTTTC.

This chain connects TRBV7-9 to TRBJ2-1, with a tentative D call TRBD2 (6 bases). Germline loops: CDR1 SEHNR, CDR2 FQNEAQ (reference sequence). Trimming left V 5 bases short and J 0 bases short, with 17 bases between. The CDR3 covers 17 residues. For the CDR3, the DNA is TGTGCCAGCAGCGTCCCCGGAGCGGGCGTCTCCTACAATGAGCAGTTCTTC. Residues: CASSVPGAGVSYNEQFF.

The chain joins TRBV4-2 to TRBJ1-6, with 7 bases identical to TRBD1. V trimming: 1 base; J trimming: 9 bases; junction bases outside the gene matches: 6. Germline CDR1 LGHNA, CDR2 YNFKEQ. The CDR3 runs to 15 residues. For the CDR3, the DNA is TGTGCCAGCAGCCAAGGACAGGGAGAGGGTTCACCCCTCCACTTT. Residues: CASSQGQGEGSPLHF.

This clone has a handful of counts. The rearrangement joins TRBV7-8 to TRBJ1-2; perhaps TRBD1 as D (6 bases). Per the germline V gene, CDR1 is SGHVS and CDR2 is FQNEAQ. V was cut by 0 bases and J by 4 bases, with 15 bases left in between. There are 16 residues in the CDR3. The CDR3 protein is CASSLAFRGAGYGYTF. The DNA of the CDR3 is TGTGCCAGCAGCTTAGCGTTCCGGGGGGCAGGCTATGGCTACACCTTC.

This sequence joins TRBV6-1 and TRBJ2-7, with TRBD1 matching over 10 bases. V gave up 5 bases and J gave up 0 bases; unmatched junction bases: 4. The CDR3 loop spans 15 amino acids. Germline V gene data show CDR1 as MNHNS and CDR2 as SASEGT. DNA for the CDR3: TGTGCCAGCAGTTTCCGGGACAGGGGCTCCTACGAGCAGTACTTC. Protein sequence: CASSFRDRGSYEQYF.

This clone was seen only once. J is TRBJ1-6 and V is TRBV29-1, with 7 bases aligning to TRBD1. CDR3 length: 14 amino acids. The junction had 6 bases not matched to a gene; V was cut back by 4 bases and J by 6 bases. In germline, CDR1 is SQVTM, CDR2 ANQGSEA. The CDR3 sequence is CSVALDRVNSPLHF. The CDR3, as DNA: TGCAGCGTTGCCCTAGACAGGGTTAATTCACCCCTCCACTTT.

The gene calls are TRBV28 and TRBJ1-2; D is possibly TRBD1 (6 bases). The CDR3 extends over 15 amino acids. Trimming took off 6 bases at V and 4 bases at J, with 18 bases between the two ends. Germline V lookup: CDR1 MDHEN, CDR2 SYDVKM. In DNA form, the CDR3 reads TGTGCCAGCAGCCAATTGTGGACAGAGGTCTATGGCTACACCTTC. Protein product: CASSQLWTEVYGYTF.

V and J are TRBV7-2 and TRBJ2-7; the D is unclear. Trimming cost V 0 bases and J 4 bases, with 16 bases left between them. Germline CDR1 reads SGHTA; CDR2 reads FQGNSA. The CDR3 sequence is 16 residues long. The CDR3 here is CASSLAHSRTQYEQYF. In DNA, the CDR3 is TGTGCCAGCAGCTTAGCGCACAGCCGAACACAGTACGAGCAGTACTTC.

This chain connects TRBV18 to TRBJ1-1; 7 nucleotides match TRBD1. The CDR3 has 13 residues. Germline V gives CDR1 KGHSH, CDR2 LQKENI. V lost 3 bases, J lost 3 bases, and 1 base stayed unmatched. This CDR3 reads CASSPTGYTEAFF. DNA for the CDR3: TGTGCCAGCTCACCGACAGGGTACACTGAAGCTTTCTTT.

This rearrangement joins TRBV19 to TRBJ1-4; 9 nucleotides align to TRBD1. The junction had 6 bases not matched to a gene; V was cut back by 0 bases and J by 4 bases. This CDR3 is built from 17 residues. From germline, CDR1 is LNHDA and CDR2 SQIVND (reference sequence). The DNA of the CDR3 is TGTGCCAGTAGTATAGATAGGACAGGGGCGTATAATGAAAAACTGTTTTTT. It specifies CASSIDRTGAYNEKLFF.

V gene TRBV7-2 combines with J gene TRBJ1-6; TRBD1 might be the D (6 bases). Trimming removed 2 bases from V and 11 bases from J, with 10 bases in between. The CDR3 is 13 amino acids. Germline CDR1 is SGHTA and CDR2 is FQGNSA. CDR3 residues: CASSLRGGTPLHF. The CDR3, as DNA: TGTGCCAGCAGCTTAAGAGGGGGTACACCCCTCCACTTT.

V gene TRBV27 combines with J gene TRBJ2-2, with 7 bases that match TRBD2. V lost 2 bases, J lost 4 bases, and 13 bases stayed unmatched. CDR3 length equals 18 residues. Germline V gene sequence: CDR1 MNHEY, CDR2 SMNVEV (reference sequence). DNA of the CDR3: TGTGCCAGCAGTTTAGAAATGGGAGGGACCGCGCGCACCGGGGAGCTGTTTTTT. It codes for CASSLEMGGTARTGELFF.

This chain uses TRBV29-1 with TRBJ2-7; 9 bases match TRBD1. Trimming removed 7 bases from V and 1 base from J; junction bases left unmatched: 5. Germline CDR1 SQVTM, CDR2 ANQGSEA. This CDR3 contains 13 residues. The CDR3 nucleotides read TGCAGCGCCCGCGGGACAGGGTCCTACGAGCAGTACTTC. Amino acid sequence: CSARGTGSYEQYF.

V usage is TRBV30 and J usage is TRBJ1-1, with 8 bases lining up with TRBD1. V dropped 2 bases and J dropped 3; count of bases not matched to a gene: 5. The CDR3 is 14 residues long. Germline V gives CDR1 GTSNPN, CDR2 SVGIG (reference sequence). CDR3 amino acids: CAWSRGTGYTEAFF. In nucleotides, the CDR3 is TGTGCCTGGAGTCGCGGGACAGGTTACACTGAAGCTTTCTTT.

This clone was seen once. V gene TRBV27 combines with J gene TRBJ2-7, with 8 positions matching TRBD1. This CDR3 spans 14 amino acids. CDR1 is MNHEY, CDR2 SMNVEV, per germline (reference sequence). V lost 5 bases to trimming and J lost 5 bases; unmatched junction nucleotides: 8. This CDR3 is CASSPFPGGHEQYF. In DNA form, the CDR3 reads TGTGCCAGCAGTCCCTTTCCAGGGGGCCACGAGCAGTACTTC.

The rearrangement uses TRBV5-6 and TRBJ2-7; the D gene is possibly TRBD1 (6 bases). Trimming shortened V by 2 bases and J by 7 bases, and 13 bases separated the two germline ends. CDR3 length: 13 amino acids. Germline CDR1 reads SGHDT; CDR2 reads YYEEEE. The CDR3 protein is CASSLSGVGEQYF. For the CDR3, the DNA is TGTGCCAGCAGCTTATCAGGGGTTGGGGAGCAGTACTTC.